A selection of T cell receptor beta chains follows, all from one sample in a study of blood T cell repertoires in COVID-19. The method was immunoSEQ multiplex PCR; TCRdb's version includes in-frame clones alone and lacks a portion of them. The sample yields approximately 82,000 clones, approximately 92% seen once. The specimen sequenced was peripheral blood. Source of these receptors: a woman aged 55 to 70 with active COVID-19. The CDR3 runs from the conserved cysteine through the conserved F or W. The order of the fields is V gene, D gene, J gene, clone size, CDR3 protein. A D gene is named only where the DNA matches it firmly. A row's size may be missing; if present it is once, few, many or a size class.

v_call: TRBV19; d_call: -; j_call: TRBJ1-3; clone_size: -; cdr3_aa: CASSIRGLSGNTIYF
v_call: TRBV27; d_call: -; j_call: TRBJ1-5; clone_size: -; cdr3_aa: CASSFTGLNQPQHF
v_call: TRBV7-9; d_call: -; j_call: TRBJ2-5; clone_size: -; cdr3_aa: CASSSVETQYF
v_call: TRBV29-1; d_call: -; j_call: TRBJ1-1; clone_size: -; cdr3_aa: CSVDGRANTEAFF
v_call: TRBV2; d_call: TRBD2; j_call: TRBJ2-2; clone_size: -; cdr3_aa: CATEGRDTGELFF
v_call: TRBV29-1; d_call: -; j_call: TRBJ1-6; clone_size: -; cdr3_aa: CSVAPSRTEHLAPLSSYNSPLHF
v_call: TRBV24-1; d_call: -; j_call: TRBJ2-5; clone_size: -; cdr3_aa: CATSDPGPSETQYF
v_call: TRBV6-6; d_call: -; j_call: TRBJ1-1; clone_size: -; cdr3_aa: CASSAGTQNTEAFF
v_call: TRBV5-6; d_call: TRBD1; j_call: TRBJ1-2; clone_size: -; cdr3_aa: CASSGTVYGYTF
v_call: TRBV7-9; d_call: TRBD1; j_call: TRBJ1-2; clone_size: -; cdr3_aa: CASSLDRGDGYTF
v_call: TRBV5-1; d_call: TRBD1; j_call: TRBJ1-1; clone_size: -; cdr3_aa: CASSLADRGTEAFF
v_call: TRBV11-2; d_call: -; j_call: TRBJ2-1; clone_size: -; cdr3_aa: CASSLVEGYEQFF
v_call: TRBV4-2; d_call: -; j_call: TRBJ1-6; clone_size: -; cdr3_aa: CASSRKTIGTSDNSPLHF
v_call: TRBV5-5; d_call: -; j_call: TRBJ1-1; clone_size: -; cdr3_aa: CASSLQGDTEAFF
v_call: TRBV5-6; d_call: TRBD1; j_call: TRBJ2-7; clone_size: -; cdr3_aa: CASSLGQGVTYEQYF
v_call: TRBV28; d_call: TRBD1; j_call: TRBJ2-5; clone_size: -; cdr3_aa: CAGKKDRGRVLGETQYF
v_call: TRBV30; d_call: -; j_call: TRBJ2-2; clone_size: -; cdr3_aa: CAKKGPGQKNTGELFF
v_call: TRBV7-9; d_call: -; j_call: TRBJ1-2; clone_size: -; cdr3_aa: CASSLRESNYGYTF
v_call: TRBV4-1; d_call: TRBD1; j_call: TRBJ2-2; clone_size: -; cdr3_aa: CASSQLPGQPTGELFF
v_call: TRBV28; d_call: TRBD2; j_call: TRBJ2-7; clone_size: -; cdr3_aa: CASSSTSELYEQYF
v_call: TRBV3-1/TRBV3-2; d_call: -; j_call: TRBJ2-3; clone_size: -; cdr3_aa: CASSQYGTTDTQYF
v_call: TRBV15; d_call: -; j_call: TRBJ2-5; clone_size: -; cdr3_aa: CATSPLGLVETQYF
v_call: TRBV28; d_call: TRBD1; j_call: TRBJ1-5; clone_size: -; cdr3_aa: CASSFLRTGTGQPQHF
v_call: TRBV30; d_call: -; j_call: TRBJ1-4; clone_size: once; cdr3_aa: CAWSVLRGREKLFF
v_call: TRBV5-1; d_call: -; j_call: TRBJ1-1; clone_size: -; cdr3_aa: CASSLAPGRENTEAFF
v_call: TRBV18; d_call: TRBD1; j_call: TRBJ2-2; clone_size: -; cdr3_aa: CASSATQPSGTGRIGELFF
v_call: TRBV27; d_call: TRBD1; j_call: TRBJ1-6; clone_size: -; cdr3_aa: CASSGRDRDSSPLHF
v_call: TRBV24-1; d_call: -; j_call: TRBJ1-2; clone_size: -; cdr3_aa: CATSDIQGIYGYTF
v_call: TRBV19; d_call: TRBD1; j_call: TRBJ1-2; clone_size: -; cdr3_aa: CASRALDRGSNYGYTF
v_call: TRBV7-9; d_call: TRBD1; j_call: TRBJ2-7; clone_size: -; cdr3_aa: CASSLQGAGQYF
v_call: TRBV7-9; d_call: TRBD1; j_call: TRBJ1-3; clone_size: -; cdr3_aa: CASSLGTASSGNTIYF
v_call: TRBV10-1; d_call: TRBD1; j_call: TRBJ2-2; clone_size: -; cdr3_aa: CASSEGQGFGELFF
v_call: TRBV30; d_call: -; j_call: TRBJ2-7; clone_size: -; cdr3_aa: CAWSDITYEQYF
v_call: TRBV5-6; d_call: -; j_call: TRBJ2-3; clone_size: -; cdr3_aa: CASSPQDHYTQYF
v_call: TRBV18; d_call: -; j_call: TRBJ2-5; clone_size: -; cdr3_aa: CASSPGRGETQYF
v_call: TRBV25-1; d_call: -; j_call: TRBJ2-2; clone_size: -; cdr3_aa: CASSETGYTGELFF
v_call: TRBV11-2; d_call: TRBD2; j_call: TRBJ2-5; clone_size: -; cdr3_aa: CASSLTSGGAQYF